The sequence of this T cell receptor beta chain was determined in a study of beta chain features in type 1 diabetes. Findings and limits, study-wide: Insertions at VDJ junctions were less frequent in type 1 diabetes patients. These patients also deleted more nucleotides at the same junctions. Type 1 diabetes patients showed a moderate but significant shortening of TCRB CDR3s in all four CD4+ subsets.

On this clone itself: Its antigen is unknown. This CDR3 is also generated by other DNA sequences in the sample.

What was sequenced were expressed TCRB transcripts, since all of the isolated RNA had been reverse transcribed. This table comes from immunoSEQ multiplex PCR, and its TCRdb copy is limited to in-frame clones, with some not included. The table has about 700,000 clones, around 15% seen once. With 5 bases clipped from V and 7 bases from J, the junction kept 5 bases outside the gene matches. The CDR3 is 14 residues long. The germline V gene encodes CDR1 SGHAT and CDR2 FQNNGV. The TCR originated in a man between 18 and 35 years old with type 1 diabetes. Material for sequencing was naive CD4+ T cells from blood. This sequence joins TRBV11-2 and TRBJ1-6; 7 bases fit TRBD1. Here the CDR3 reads CASSPGTANSPLHF. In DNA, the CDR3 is TGTGCCAGCAGCCCCGGGACAGCCAATTCACCCCTCCACTTT.